This TCR beta chain emerged from a study of blood T cell repertoires in COVID-19. On the study more broadly: Sample material is recorded as cDNA or gDNA derived from T cells, B-cell-depleted T cells, or PBMCs.

V shed 3 bases and J 7 bases; nucleotides not matched to a gene: 1. The CDR3 is made up of 13 amino acids. CDR1 KGHSH and CDR2 LQKENI come from the germline V gene. The table came from immunoSEQ multiplex PCR; TCRdb's copy has only in-frame clones and leaves some out. This table holds about 290,000 clones, nearly 90% found once. The receptor was derived from a young woman with COVID-19, enrolled during active disease. The specimen sequenced was peripheral blood. This rearrangement joins TRBV18 to TRBJ1-4; 8 positions match TRBD1. DNA of the CDR3: TGTGCCAGCTCACCCGGACAGGGTGAAAAACTGTTTTTT. Its translation: CASSPGQGEKLFF.